This entry lists 4 T cell receptor beta chains sequenced from one sample in a study of neurological immune-mediated disorders. Each CDR3 protein is one row after TCRdb ran MiXCR on the 5' RACE reads. The sample shows fewer than 110,000 distinct CDR3 sequences, about a tenth of them seen only once. Time point defined: longitudinal time-point 3. Material: PBMCs. The receptors were gathered from a female donor with HTLV-1-associated myelopathy (HAM/TSP).

This clonotype was detected many times. The rearrangement joins TRBV12-3 or TRBV12-4 to TRBJ1-2; maybe TRBD1 (5 bases). CDR3 length equals 13 residues. V lost 8 bases and J lost 4, with 14 bases in between. The CDR3 coding sequence is TGTGCCAGCGGGCAGAAGGGGCTCTATGGCTACACCTTC. Amino acids: CASGQKGLYGYTF.

Within the sample, this clonotype is medium-sized (0.01 to 0.1%). This sequence joins TRBV20-1 and TRBJ1-1; D ambiguous. The germline gives CDR1 DFQATT, CDR2 SNEGSKA (reference sequence). This CDR3 spans 13 amino acids. With 7 bases removed from V and 0 bases from J, the gap between germline ends came to 12 bases. Written as DNA, the CDR3 is TGCAGTGTTGATGGTGGGGTGAACACTGAAGCTTTCTTT. It is translated as CSVDGGVNTEAFF.

This clonotype appeared many times. This rearrangement joins TRBV12-5 to TRBJ2-3; D is uncertain. Germline loops: CDR1 LGHNT, CDR2 FRNRAP. Trimming cost V 5 bases and J 1 base, with 13 bases left between them. This CDR3 spans 15 amino acids. The CDR3 region is CASGLPAIGTDTQYF. Written as DNA, the CDR3 is TGTGCTAGTGGTCTCCCGGCCATTGGCACAGATACGCAGTATTTT.

This clonotype has ten or more counts. This chain uses TRBV5-1 with TRBJ1-1; 8 nucleotides align to TRBD1. J was trimmed by 7 bases and V by 0 bases; bases with no gene match: 11. The CDR3 consists of 16 residues. Germline lookup yields CDR1 SGHRS and CDR2 YFSETQ. This CDR3 reads CASSLGTDRGLYEAFF. The CDR3 bases are TGCGCCAGCAGCTTGGGAACCGACAGGGGCCTTTATGAAGCTTTCTTT.